A single sample gave rise to the 30 T cell receptor beta chains below, sequenced in a study of CD8 T cells in Susac syndrome (dated by TCRdb to the late 2010s). Libraries were constructed by the immunoSEQ multiplex PCR assay. RNA was extracted with the RNeasy kit and roughly 0.45 to 1 ug was reverse transcribed using random hexamers. TCRdb cleaned the public reads at Q25 with fastp, built clones with MiXCR and kept in-frame beta chains. Rows with one shared CDR3 protein collapse into an entry with the most common genes and DNA. Within this sample are some 110,000 distinct CDR3 sequences, with under 96% of them counted one time only. In total, the top ten clones hold about 0.14% of the sample. Sequenced material: CD4+ T cells from PBMCs. Receptors originate from a human donor with Susac syndrome.

The rearrangement links TRBV6-2 or TRBV6-3 to TRBJ2-7; 11 bases fit TRBD2. Trimming at V came to 6 bases and at J to 1 base, leaving 2 bases not matched to a gene. The CDR3 consists of 14 residues. The germline gives CDR1 MNHEY, CDR2 SVGEGT. CDR3 coding DNA: TGTGCCAGCAGACTAGCGGGAGAGTCCTACGAGCAGTACTTC. It encodes CASRLAGESYEQYF.

The V call is TRBV20-1, the J call TRBJ1-5; D gene uncertain. The CDR3 spans 15 residues. V was cut by 2 bases and J by 0 bases, with 11 bases left in between. Looked up from germline, CDR1 is DFQATT and CDR2 is SNEGSKA (reference sequence). Here the CDR3 reads CSARKPGNSNQPQHF. The CDR3 nucleotides are TGCAGTGCTAGAAAGCCAGGAAATAGCAATCAGCCCCAGCATTTT.

This chain uses TRBV29-1 with TRBJ1-1, with 7 bases identical to TRBD1. The CDR3 contains 14 residues. Unmatched junction bases numbered 10, after V lost 5 bases and J lost 4 bases. Per germline, CDR1 SQVTM and CDR2 ANQGSEA. The CDR3 DNA is TGCAGCGTTTTAAACAGGGGCGGCGGCACTGAAGCTTTCTTT. Residues: CSVLNRGGGTEAFF.

CDR3: CSAGLAARYEQFF. The CDR3 DNA reads as TGCAGTGCTGGACTAGCGGCTAGGTATGAGCAGTTCTTC. The rearrangement links TRBV20-1 to TRBJ2-1; 10 bases match TRBD2. Germline trimming cut 5 bases from V and 8 bases from J; bases unmatched to any gene: 6. The CDR3 length is 13 residues. Looked up from germline, CDR1 is DFQATT and CDR2 is SNEGSKA (reference sequence).

The chain combines TRBV20-1 with TRBJ1-2, with D possibly TRBD1 on 6 matching bases. V was shortened by 3 bases and J by 8 bases, with 16 bases between the two germline ends. The CDR3 has 13 residues. Germline V CDR1 and CDR2: DFQATT, SNEGSKA (reference sequence). The CDR3 region has the DNA TGCAGTGCTAGTCCGACGGGGGGCTGGGGCTACACCTTC. As protein: CSASPTGGWGYTF.

The chain couples TRBV20-1 to TRBJ2-7; D remains unclear. Trimming pared 6 bases from V and 5 bases from J, leaving 11 bases between. This CDR3 region has 11 residues. From germline, CDR1 is DFQATT and CDR2 SNEGSKA (reference sequence). CDR3 bases: TGCAGTGCCCCCGCCTTCAACGAGCAGTACTTC. Its translation: CSAPAFNEQYF.

The chain couples TRBV6-5 to TRBJ1-5; 10 bases are a match to TRBD1. CDR3 length: 15 amino acids. The junction had 3 bases not matched to a gene; V was cut back by 2 bases and J by 5 bases. CDR1 and CDR2 (germline): MNHEY, SVGAGI. In nucleotides, the CDR3 is TGTGCCAGCAGTTACGACAGGGGGCCTGATCAGCCCCAGCATTTT. This sequence encodes CASSYDRGPDQPQHF.

Only one count was recorded for this clonotype. The chain is built from TRBV2 and TRBJ2-1; TRBD2 matches at 12 bases. V dropped 2 bases and J dropped 9; count of bases not matched to a gene: 8. Germline CDR1 SNHLY, CDR2 FYNNEI. CDR3 length: 16 amino acids. CDR3 sequence: CASSELASGRAAEQFF. The CDR3 bases are TGTGCCAGCAGTGAATTGGCTAGCGGGAGGGCCGCTGAGCAGTTCTTC.

In this sample, this clonotype turned up once. The CDR3 nucleotides are TGTGCCATCAGTGGGACGTCGAACACCGGGGAGCTGTTTTTT. Its translation: CAISGTSNTGELFF. The chain combines TRBV10-3 with TRBJ2-2; D is unclear. The length of the CDR3 is 14 residues. The germline V gene encodes CDR1 ENHRY and CDR2 SYGVKD. The V gene lost 4 bases and the J gene lost 0 bases, with 6 bases spanning the gap.

This chain links TRBV20-1 with TRBJ1-3; no firm D call. From germline, CDR1 is DFQATT and CDR2 SNEGSKA (reference sequence). This CDR3 region has 14 residues. Trimming removed 5 bases at V and 1 base at J, with 12 bases between. The CDR3, as DNA: TGCAGTGCTCACGGGCAGCCTTCTGGAAACACCATATATTTT. This encodes CSAHGQPSGNTIYF.

This clonotype was seen a handful of times. This chain links TRBV7-2 with TRBJ2-7; 7 bases align to TRBD1. V shed 8 bases, J shed 3 bases, and the junction held 4 bases outside the gene matches. CDR1 and CDR2 from the germline V gene are SGHTA and FQGNSA. CDR3 length equals 12 residues. CDR3 nucleotides: TGTGCCAGCTCACCAGGGGGCTACGAGCAGTACTTC. This translates into CASSPGGYEQYF.

The CDR3 is CASSLELAASYNEQFF. The CDR3 region has the DNA TGCGCCAGCAGCTTGGAACTAGCGGCCTCCTACAATGAGCAGTTCTTC. The V call is TRBV5-1, the J call TRBJ2-1; 8 bases agree with TRBD2. V shed 0 bases and J 0 bases; nucleotides not matched to a gene: 2. In germline, CDR1 is SGHRS, CDR2 YFSETQ. The CDR3 has 16 residues.

The CDR3 loop reads CACGQGISQPQHF. The CDR3, as DNA: TGTGCCTGTGGACAGGGGATTTCGCAGCCCCAGCATTTT. The genes are TRBV30 and TRBJ1-5, with 9 bases lining up with TRBD1. Germline V CDR1 and CDR2: GTSNPN, SVGIG (reference sequence). Unmatched junction bases numbered 7, after V lost 6 bases and J lost 7 bases. The CDR3 runs 13 residues.

J is TRBJ2-7 and V is TRBV28; 11 nucleotides agree with TRBD2. With V trimmed by 6 bases and J by 4 bases, 11 bases remained unmatched. The CDR3 extends over 16 amino acids. CDR1 is MDHEN and CDR2 is SYDVKM in the germline V gene. This CDR3 reads CASSPVGTSGIYEQYF. In DNA, the CDR3 is TGTGCCAGCAGCCCCGTCGGGACTAGCGGCATATACGAGCAGTACTTC.

This chain links TRBV7-9 with TRBJ2-1; 11 bases agree with TRBD2. The V gene end was trimmed by 5 bases and the J gene end by 6 bases; junction bases not matched to a gene: 15. Germline CDR1 is SEHNR and CDR2 is FQNEAQ (reference sequence). This CDR3 contains 18 residues. CDR3 in amino acids: CASSVSPSLAGGSNEQFF. The CDR3 coding sequence is TGTGCCAGCAGCGTATCCCCCTCGTTAGCGGGAGGGTCCAATGAGCAGTTCTTC.

J is TRBJ2-7 and V is TRBV20-1; D is undetermined. From germline, CDR1 is DFQATT and CDR2 SNEGSKA (reference sequence). CDR3 length: 14 residues. Deletions cut 3 bases from V and 2 bases from J, with 14 bases between. CDR3 in amino acids: CSASEPGRTYEQYF. The DNA of the CDR3 is TGCAGTGCTAGTGAACCGGGTCGTACCTACGAGCAGTACTTC.

This chain joins TRBV3-1 and TRBJ1-2; D remains unclear. This CDR3 is built from 15 residues. V lost 1 base and J lost 2, with 11 bases in between. The V gene's germline CDR1 is LGHDT and CDR2 YNNKEL (reference sequence). CDR3 DNA sequence: TGTGCCAGCAGCCAAGCCGGCAGTGAGAACTATGGCTACACCTTC. This codes for CASSQAGSENYGYTF.

The V gene is TRBV7-3, the J gene TRBJ1-1; D is unclear. The CDR3 has 13 amino acids. Per the germline V gene, CDR1 is SGHTA and CDR2 is FQGTGA. V lost 4 bases and J lost 3, with 9 bases in between. CDR3 in DNA: TGTGCCAGCAGCTCCTCATCTGACACTGAAGCTTTCTTT. Amino acids: CASSSSSDTEAFF.

This chain uses TRBV6-2 or TRBV6-3 with TRBJ1-2; D is uncertain. Germline CDR1 reads MNHEY; CDR2 reads SVGEGT. Trimming took off 6 bases at V and 8 bases at J, with 16 bases between the two ends. The CDR3 consists of 13 residues. The CDR3 DNA is TGTGCCAGCAGCCCCGCGGGGTTGGGCGGCTACACCTTC. It yields the protein CASSPAGLGGYTF.

This sequence joins TRBV29-1 and TRBJ2-1; D gene ambiguous. CDR1 and CDR2 (germline): SQVTM, ANQGSEA. The CDR3 extends over 13 amino acids. Trimming left V 6 bases short and J 0 bases short, with 9 bases between. The DNA for the CDR3 is TGCAGCGTCACAGAGTACTCCTACAATGAGCAGTTCTTC. Residues: CSVTEYSYNEQFF.

The count of this clonotype is one. This chain connects TRBV7-2 to TRBJ2-5, with D unresolved. Trimming stripped 5 bases from V and 1 base from J, with 11 bases between. Germline V gene data show CDR1 as SGHTA and CDR2 as FQGNSA. The CDR3 runs 14 residues. CDR3 protein: CASSPTNSQETQYF. The DNA for the CDR3 is TGTGCCAGCAGCCCCACGAACTCCCAAGAGACCCAGTACTTC.

This sequence joins TRBV6-1 and TRBJ2-7, with 9 positions matching TRBD1. This CDR3 has 15 amino acids. After removal of 10 bases from V and 3 bases from J, the junction contained 13 bases not matched to a gene. Germline CDR1 is MNHNS and CDR2 is SASEGT. The CDR3 DNA is TGTGCCACCCAAAAAAGTCGGACAGGGGACTACGAGCAGTACTTC. Its protein product is CATQKSRTGDYEQYF.

This chain connects TRBV28 to TRBJ1-1; no reliable D call. This CDR3 spans 16 amino acids. Trimming pared 5 bases from V and 4 bases from J, leaving 20 bases between. Germline CDR1 reads MDHEN; CDR2 reads SYDVKM. The CDR3 sequence: CASSPTRRREITEAFF. CDR3 sequence (DNA): TGTGCCAGCAGTCCCACTCGGAGAAGGGAGATCACTGAAGCTTTCTTT.

In this sample, this clonotype turned up a few times. This CDR3 is CASSEVTEAFF. In DNA, the CDR3 is TGTGCCAGCAGTGAGGTCACTGAAGCTTTCTTT. This chain uses TRBV2 with TRBJ1-1, with D hard to call. Deletions cut 3 bases from V and 4 bases from J, with 3 bases between. CDR3 length: 11 amino acids. The germline gives CDR1 SNHLY, CDR2 FYNNEI.

The chain carries TRBV28 and TRBJ2-7; possible D gene TRBD2, 6 bases. From germline, CDR1 is MDHEN and CDR2 SYDVKM. V was clipped by 8 bases and J by 5 bases, with 22 bases between them. This CDR3 comprises 15 residues. The CDR3 DNA reads TGTGCCAGCTCGCTCGGCGGGGCAGGGAGGAACGAGCAGTACTTC. It yields the protein CASSLGGAGRNEQYF.

CDR3 amino acids: CALEPTSGKLKQFF. The CDR3 region has the DNA TGTGCCCTGGAGCCGACTAGCGGGAAGCTGAAGCAGTTCTTC. This chain links TRBV30 with TRBJ2-1, with 11 positions matching TRBD2. CDR1 and CDR2 from the germline V gene are GTSNPN and SVGIG (reference sequence). The length of the CDR3 is 14 residues. V trimming: 8 bases; J trimming: 11 bases; junction bases outside the gene matches: 14.

The chain carries TRBV7-2 and TRBJ2-5; D not resolved. Germline CDR1 is SGHTA and CDR2 is FQGNSA. V dropped 4 bases and J dropped 3 bases, with 9 bases sitting between them. This CDR3 is built from 13 residues. In nucleotides, the CDR3 is TGTGCCAGCAGCTGGGCACCGAAAGAGACCCAGTACTTC. This encodes CASSWAPKETQYF.

CDR3 loop: CASSPFAREGLYEQYF. In DNA form, the CDR3 reads TGTGCCAGCTCACCATTTGCGCGGGAGGGCCTCTACGAGCAGTACTTC. V is TRBV18 and J is TRBJ2-7, with 9 bases aligning to TRBD2. CDR3 length equals 16 residues. Losses at the gene ends were 2 bases for V and 3 bases for J; bases not matched to a gene: 8. Germline V gives CDR1 KGHSH, CDR2 LQKENI.

The rearrangement joins TRBV29-1 to TRBJ1-3; D is undetermined. The CDR3 is 13 amino acids. Trimming stripped 4 bases from V and 0 bases from J, with 7 bases between. Germline CDR1 SQVTM, CDR2 ANQGSEA. The CDR3 reads CSVGENSGNTIYF. The CDR3 nucleotides read TGCAGCGTTGGAGAAAACTCTGGAAACACCATATATTTT.

In its sample, this clonotype was seen once. J is TRBJ2-1 and V is TRBV30, with D tentatively TRBD1 or TRBD2 (5 bases each). Trimming removed 1 base from V and 6 bases from J, with 13 bases in between. CDR1 and CDR2 from the germline V gene are GTSNPN and SVGIG (reference sequence). There are 14 residues in the CDR3. The CDR3 reads CAWSALGTANEQFF. In DNA form, the CDR3 reads TGTGCCTGGAGTGCCCTCGGGACCGCCAATGAGCAGTTCTTC.